The 12 T cell receptor beta chains below all came from one sample that was sequenced in a study of blood T cell repertoires in COVID-19. Libraries were prepared by immunoSEQ multiplex PCR; TCRdb keeps only in-frame clonotypes and omits some of them. The data hold about 170,000 clones, with roughly nine tenths observed a single time. Sample: peripheral blood. All receptors derive from a woman aged 55 to 70 with COVID-19, enrolled during active disease.

The rearrangement joins TRBV6-5 to TRBJ2-7; tentatively, D is TRBD2 (5 bases). Trimming stripped 5 bases from V and 0 bases from J, with 14 bases between. Germline V gives CDR1 MNHEY, CDR2 SVGAGI. There are 15 residues in the CDR3. In nucleotides, the CDR3 is TGTGCCAGCAGTAAACCTAGCCTTCCCTCCTACGAGCAGTACTTC. Translation: CASSKPSLPSYEQYF.

In its sample, this clone was seen once. This rearrangement joins TRBV10-1 to TRBJ1-5; no firm D call. CDR1 and CDR2 from the germline V gene are WNHNN and SYGVQD (reference sequence). The germline V and J ends were trimmed by 10 bases and 5 bases, with 12 bases remaining between them. The CDR3 is 12 amino acids. CDR3 region: CAIRISYQPQHF. CDR3 coding DNA: TGCGCCATCAGAATTTCGTATCAGCCCCAGCATTTT.

The chain has TRBV19 and TRBJ1-2, with 12 bases fitting TRBD1. The CDR3 contains 17 residues. The V and J ends lost 5 bases and 2 bases, in that order; junction bases with no gene match: 9. Germline V CDR1 and CDR2: LNHDA, SQIVND (reference sequence). CDR3 sequence (DNA): TGTGCCAGTAGTCCCGGGACAGGGGGCAAGAAAAACTATGGCTACACCTTC. Translated: CASSPGTGGKKNYGYTF.

The chain links TRBV15 to TRBJ2-6, with D possibly TRBD1 on 6 matching bases. Per germline, CDR1 LNHNV and CDR2 YYDKDF (reference sequence). The V end lost 3 bases, the J end lost 2 bases, and 8 bases lay between the germline ends. The CDR3 loop spans 15 amino acids. Here the CDR3 reads CATSSWTAGANVLTF. The DNA of the CDR3 is TGTGCCACCAGCAGCTGGACAGCTGGGGCCAACGTCCTGACTTTC.

The chain couples TRBV4-3 to TRBJ1-2; the D gene is possibly TRBD1 (6 bases). Germline CDR1 LGHNA, CDR2 YSLEER. The CDR3 has 14 residues. V was shortened by 4 bases and J by 8 bases, with 17 bases between the two germline ends. The CDR3 coding sequence is TGCGCCAGCAGCCCCTTGACAGGTAGTGGGGGCTACACCTTC. Translation gives CASSPLTGSGGYTF.

The J gene is TRBJ1-2, the V gene TRBV18; D gene ambiguous. The CDR3 length is 14 residues. Germline V gene lookup returns CDR1 KGHSH and CDR2 LQKENI. With 2 bases removed from V and 2 bases from J, the gap between germline ends came to 9 bases. DNA for the CDR3: TGTGCCAGCTCACCAACCACCCTAAACTATGGCTACACCTTC. Protein: CASSPTTLNYGYTF.

The chain couples TRBV6-2 or TRBV6-3 to TRBJ2-1; TRBD2 agrees at 8 bases. The CDR3 is made up of 18 amino acids. CDR1 is MNHEY and CDR2 is SVGEGT in the germline V gene. V lost 0 bases to trimming and J lost 0 bases; unmatched junction nucleotides: 7. CDR3 bases: TGTGCCAGCAGTTACTCGACTGCTAGCGGGTACTCCTACAATGAGCAGTTCTTC. As protein: CASSYSTASGYSYNEQFF.

The J gene is TRBJ2-5, the V gene TRBV16; no clear D. Trimming removed 1 base at V and 1 base at J, with 7 bases between. There are 14 residues in the CDR3. Germline V gene sequence: CDR1 KGHSY, CDR2 FQNENV. In DNA, the CDR3 is TGTGCCAGCAGCCAATATCTCAGCCAAGAGACCCAGTACTTC. Translating gives CASSQYLSQETQYF.

The chain recombines TRBV5-1 with TRBJ1-2, with 7 bases that match TRBD1. The J segment lost 8 bases and the V segment lost 4 bases, leaving 8 bases of the junction unmatched. The length of the CDR3 is 13 residues. Germline CDR1 SGHRS, CDR2 YFSETQ. The CDR3 is CASSPVRGQGYTF. The CDR3 DNA is TGCGCCAGCAGCCCGGTGAGGGGGCAGGGCTACACCTTC.

V gene TRBV30 combines with J gene TRBJ1-1; no definite D call. The CDR3 covers 14 residues. Trimming cost V 3 bases and J 0 bases, with 11 bases left between them. Germline CDR1 GTSNPN, CDR2 SVGIG (reference sequence). In nucleotides, the CDR3 is TGTGCCTGGAGCGCACATATATTGAACACTGAAGCTTTCTTT. Its protein product is CAWSAHILNTEAFF.

This rearrangement joins TRBV7-2 to TRBJ2-3; the match to TRBD2 covers 12 bases. The CDR3 runs 17 residues. The germline V gene has CDR1 SGHTA and CDR2 FQGNSA. The V and J ends lost 4 bases and 4 bases, in that order; junction bases with no gene match: 9. CDR3 sequence: CASSSLAGGPVADTQYF. The CDR3 nucleotides are TGTGCCAGCAGCTCGCTAGCGGGAGGGCCGGTCGCAGATACGCAGTATTTT.

The chain has TRBV7-9 and TRBJ1-1; D is possibly TRBD1 (6 bases). V lost 3 bases and J 7 bases, leaving 18 bases between the germline ends. The CDR3 totals 15 residues. Germline V gene sequence: CDR1 SEHNR, CDR2 FQNEAQ (reference sequence). In nucleotides, the CDR3 is TGTGCCAGCAGCTTCATGGTGGGGGCGAACCTTGAAGCTTTCTTT. Translated, it gives CASSFMVGANLEAFF.